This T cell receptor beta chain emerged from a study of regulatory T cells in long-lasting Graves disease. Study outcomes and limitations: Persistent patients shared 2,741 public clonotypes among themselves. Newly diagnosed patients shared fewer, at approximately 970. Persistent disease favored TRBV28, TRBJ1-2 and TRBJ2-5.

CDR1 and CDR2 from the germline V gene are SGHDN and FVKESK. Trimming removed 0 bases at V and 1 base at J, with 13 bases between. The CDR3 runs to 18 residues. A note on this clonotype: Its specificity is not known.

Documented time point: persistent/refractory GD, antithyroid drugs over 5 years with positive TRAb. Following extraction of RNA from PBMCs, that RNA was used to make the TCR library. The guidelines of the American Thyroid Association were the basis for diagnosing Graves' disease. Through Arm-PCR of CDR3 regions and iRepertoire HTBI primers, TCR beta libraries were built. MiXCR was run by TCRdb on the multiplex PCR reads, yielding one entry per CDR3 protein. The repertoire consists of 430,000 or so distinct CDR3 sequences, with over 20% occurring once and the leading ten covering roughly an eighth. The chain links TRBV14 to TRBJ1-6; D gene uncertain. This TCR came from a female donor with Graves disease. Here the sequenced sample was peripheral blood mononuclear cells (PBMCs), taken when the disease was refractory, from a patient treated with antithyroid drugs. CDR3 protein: CASSQDKGVLSYNSPLHF. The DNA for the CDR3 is TGTGCCAGCAGCCAAGATAAAGGAGTCTTATCCTATAATTCACCCCTCCACTTT.